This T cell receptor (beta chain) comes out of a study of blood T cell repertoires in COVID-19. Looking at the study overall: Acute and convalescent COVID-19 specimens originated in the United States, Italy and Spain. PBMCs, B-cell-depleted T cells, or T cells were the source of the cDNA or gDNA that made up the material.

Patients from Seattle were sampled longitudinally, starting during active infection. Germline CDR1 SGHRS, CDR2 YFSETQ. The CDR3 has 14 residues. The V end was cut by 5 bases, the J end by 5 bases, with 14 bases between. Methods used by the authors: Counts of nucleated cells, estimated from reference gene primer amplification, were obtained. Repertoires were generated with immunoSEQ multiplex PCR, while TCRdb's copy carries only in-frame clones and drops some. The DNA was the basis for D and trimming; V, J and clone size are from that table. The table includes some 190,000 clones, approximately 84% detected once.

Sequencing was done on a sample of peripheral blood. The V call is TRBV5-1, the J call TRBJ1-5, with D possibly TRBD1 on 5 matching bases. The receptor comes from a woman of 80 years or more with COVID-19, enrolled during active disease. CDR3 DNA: TGCGCCAGCAGACCGAACACAGGAGATCAGCCCCAGCATTTT. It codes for CASRPNTGDQPQHF.